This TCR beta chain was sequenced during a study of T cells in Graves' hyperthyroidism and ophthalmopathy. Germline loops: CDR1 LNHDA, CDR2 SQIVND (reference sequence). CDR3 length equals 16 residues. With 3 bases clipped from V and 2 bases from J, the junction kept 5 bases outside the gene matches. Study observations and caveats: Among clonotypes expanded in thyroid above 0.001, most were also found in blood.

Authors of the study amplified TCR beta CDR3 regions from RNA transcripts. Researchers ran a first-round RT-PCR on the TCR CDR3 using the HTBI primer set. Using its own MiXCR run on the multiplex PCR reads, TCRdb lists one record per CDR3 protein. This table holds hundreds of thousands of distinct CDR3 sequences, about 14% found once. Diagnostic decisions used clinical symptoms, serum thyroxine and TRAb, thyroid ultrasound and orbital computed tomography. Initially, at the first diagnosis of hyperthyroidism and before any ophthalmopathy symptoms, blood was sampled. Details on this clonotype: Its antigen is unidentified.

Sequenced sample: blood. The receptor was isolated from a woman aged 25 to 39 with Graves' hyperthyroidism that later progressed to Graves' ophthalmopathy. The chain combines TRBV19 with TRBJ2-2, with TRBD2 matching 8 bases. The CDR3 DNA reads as TGTGCCAGTAGTATGAGAACTAGCGGTAACACCGGGGAGCTGTTTTTT. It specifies CASSMRTSGNTGELFF.